Listed here are 32 T cell receptor beta chains from one sample, sequenced in a study of cytomegalovirus exposure and HLA in healthy donors. A multiplex PCR was run with 60 Vbeta primers and 13 Jbeta primers. Assay used: immunoSEQ multiplex PCR; TCRdb lists only in-frame clones, some missing. Seen here are about 120,000 clones, roughly 80% observed once, and the top ten hold 8.5% to 10%. Sequencing was performed on PBMCs. Receptor source: a female donor in good health and CMV-seropositive.

The CDR3 here is CASSLNRDTEAFF. DNA of the CDR3: TGTGCCAGCAGCTTGAACAGGGACACTGAAGCTTTCTTT. The gene calls are TRBV5-4 and TRBJ1-1; D may be TRBD1 (6 bases). Germline loops: CDR1 SGHNT, CDR2 YYREEE (reference sequence). V lost 1 base and J lost 3, with 7 bases in between. The CDR3 is made up of 13 amino acids.

The V and J genes are TRBV5-1 and TRBJ2-3; TRBD2 matches 14 bases. Looked up from germline, CDR1 is SGHRS and CDR2 is YFSETQ. This CDR3 is built from 16 residues. With V trimmed by 4 bases and J by 6 bases, 7 bases remained unmatched. The CDR3 nucleotides are TGCGCCAGCAGCGCAGGGACTAGCGGGGGTTTGGATACGCAGTATTTT. It yields the protein CASSAGTSGGLDTQYF.

CDR3 protein: CASSIGGQANTEAFF. Here the CDR3 DNA reads TGTGCCAGTAGTATAGGTGGACAGGCGAACACTGAAGCTTTCTTT. J is TRBJ1-1 and V is TRBV19, with 7 bases matching TRBD1. With 1 base clipped from V and 1 base from J, the junction kept 3 bases outside the gene matches. The germline gives CDR1 LNHDA, CDR2 SQIVND (reference sequence). The CDR3 is 15 residues long.

This clone was recorded once. DNA for the CDR3: TGTGCCAGCAGTTACCGACAGGGGGCGGAGGAGACCCAGTACTTC. Encoded protein: CASSYRQGAEETQYF. The chain couples TRBV6-5 to TRBJ2-5; 10 nucleotides match TRBD1. Trimming took 2 bases from V and 5 from J; bases not matched to a gene: 5. This CDR3 has 15 residues. The germline gives CDR1 MNHEY, CDR2 SVGAGI.

J is TRBJ1-6 and V is TRBV6-5; perhaps TRBD1 as D (5 bases). V lost 4 bases and J lost 5, with 15 bases in between. Germline V lookup: CDR1 MNHEY, CDR2 SVGAGI. CDR3 length equals 16 residues. This CDR3 reads CASSSTLRAHNSPLHF. The CDR3 nucleotides are TGTGCCAGCAGTTCCACACTCAGGGCACATAATTCACCCCTCCACTTT.

The chain joins TRBV6-6 to TRBJ1-6; D possibly corresponds to TRBD1 (5 bases). The V gene lost 4 bases and the J gene lost 12 bases, with 19 bases spanning the gap. From germline, CDR1 is MNHNY and CDR2 SVGAGI (reference sequence). The CDR3 runs 15 residues. The CDR3, as DNA: TGTGCCAGCAGTTTACGGGACTTCCCCGCGGGACCCCTCCACTTT. Residues: CASSLRDFPAGPLHF.

The chain combines TRBV4-2 with TRBJ2-5; the D gene is possibly TRBD2 (6 bases). V was cut by 3 bases and J by 5 bases, with 13 bases left in between. Germline V lookup: CDR1 LGHNA, CDR2 YNFKEQ. This CDR3 region has 14 residues. CDR3 sequence reads: CASSQGEAAETQYF. As DNA, the CDR3 is TGTGCCAGCAGCCAGGGGGAGGCCGCGGAGACCCAGTACTTC.

V is TRBV7-8 and J is TRBJ1-2, with TRBD1 matching over 9 bases. The junction had 12 bases not matched to a gene; V was cut back by 5 bases and J by 8 bases. This CDR3 has 15 residues. Germline V CDR1 and CDR2: SGHVS, FQNEAQ. CDR3 protein: CASSRTTGGLWGYTF. The CDR3 DNA reads TGTGCCAGCAGCCGCACGACAGGGGGACTATGGGGCTACACCTTC.

The chain employs TRBV7-6 and TRBJ1-5; D is perhaps TRBD1 (6 bases). V lost 0 bases and J 6 bases, leaving 12 bases between the germline ends. Germline CDR1 SGHVS, CDR2 FNYEAQ. The CDR3 length is 15 residues. CDR3 residues: CASSLAAGVGQPQHF. CDR3 nucleotides: TGTGCCAGCAGCTTAGCTGCAGGGGTTGGTCAGCCCCAGCATTTT.

V usage is TRBV11-2 and J usage is TRBJ2-5, with D maybe TRBD2 (6 bases). V was trimmed by 5 bases and J by 2 bases, leaving 15 bases between them. Germline lookup yields CDR1 SGHAT and CDR2 FQNNGV. The CDR3 consists of 15 residues. The DNA for the CDR3 is TGTGCCAGCAGCCTTCAGCGGGTCCAGCAAGAGACCCAGTACTTC. Translated, it gives CASSLQRVQQETQYF.

The CDR3 here is CASSLYGQGGYEQYF. CDR3 DNA sequence: TGCGCCAGCAGCTTGTACGGACAGGGAGGGTACGAGCAGTACTTC. The rearrangement uses TRBV5-1 and TRBJ2-7, with D perhaps matching TRBD1 (8 bases). The CDR3 sequence is 15 residues long. The V end lost 1 base, the J end lost 4 bases, and 15 bases lay between the germline ends. Germline CDR1 SGHRS, CDR2 YFSETQ.

The chain carries TRBV7-8 and TRBJ2-6; D may be TRBD1 (6 bases). In germline, CDR1 is SGHVS, CDR2 FQNEAQ. The CDR3 contains 19 residues. The V gene lost 0 bases and the J gene lost 0 bases, with 15 bases spanning the gap. The CDR3 protein is CASSLAGTFSLSGANVLTF. The CDR3 bases are TGTGCCAGCAGCTTAGCCGGGACATTCTCCCTCTCTGGGGCCAACGTCCTGACTTTC.

The chain carries TRBV4-2 and TRBJ2-2; possibly TRBD1 for D (5 bases). Per germline, CDR1 LGHNA and CDR2 YNFKEQ. Trimming stripped 4 bases from V and 6 bases from J, with 9 bases between. The CDR3 has 13 amino acids. CDR3 in amino acids: CASSLSGPGELFF. The CDR3 region has the DNA TGTGCCAGCAGCCTCTCAGGGCCCGGGGAGCTGTTTTTT.

This clone has more than one count but fewer than ten. V usage is TRBV9 and J usage is TRBJ1-1, with TRBD1 identical over 7 bases. The ends lost 4 bases at V and 5 bases at J; junction bases unmatched: 8. Germline CDR1 and CDR2: SGDLS and YYNGEE. This CDR3 is 14 amino acids long. The CDR3 coding sequence is TGTGCCAGCAGCCCACAGGACAGGAGAACTGAAGCTTTCTTT. It is translated as CASSPQDRRTEAFF. The complete variable domain, with remaining parts taken from reference TRBV9 and TRBJ1-1, reads DSGVTQTPKHLITATGQRVTLRCSPRSGDLSVYWYQQSLDQGLQFLIQYYNGEERAKGNILERFSAQQFPDLHSELNLSSLELGDSALYFCASSPQDRRTEAFFGQGTRLTVV.

The chain employs TRBV6-7 and TRBJ1-2, with D maybe TRBD1 (6 bases). TRBV6-7 is placed among ORFs of uncertain function. There are 12 residues in the CDR3. Between the trimmed V and J ends, which lost 10 bases and 4 bases, there was a span of 13 bases. The DNA for the CDR3 is TGTGCCACAAAGGGGGGGTTCTATGGCTACACCTTC. As protein: CATKGGFYGYTF.

The chain carries TRBV30 and TRBJ1-2; D not resolved. Trimming removed 3 bases at V and 2 bases at J, with 13 bases between. The germline V gene has CDR1 GTSNPN and CDR2 SVGIG (reference sequence). The CDR3 length is 14 residues. The CDR3 region has the DNA TGTGCCTGGAGCCCCACTAGCCAAAACTATGGCTACACCTTC. Encoded protein: CAWSPTSQNYGYTF.

The rearrangement uses TRBV19 and TRBJ2-2, with TRBD2 identical over 7 bases. There are 16 residues in the CDR3. From germline, CDR1 is LNHDA and CDR2 SQIVND (reference sequence). After removal of 7 bases from V and 1 base from J, the junction contained 9 bases not matched to a gene. The CDR3: CASTRVGEGNTGELFF. Written as DNA, the CDR3 is TGTGCCAGTACCCGCGTGGGGGAGGGGAACACCGGGGAGCTGTTTTTT.

The V and J genes are TRBV7-2 and TRBJ2-7; TRBD1 matches at 7 bases. The V gene's germline CDR1 is SGHTA and CDR2 FQGNSA. Trimming cost V 5 bases and J 4 bases; bases outside gene matches: 8. The CDR3 runs 14 residues. The CDR3 loop is CASSVRQGRYEQYF. The CDR3 nucleotides read TGTGCCAGCAGCGTCAGACAGGGACGTTACGAGCAGTACTTC.

The chain couples TRBV25-1 to TRBJ1-2; D perhaps matches TRBD1 (5 bases). The CDR3 is 14 amino acids. Germline loops: CDR1 MGHDK, CDR2 SYGVNS. V lost 1 base and J lost 7, with 13 bases in between. The CDR3 sequence: CASSESGQLFGYTF. The CDR3 nucleotides read TGTGCCAGCAGTGAATCAGGGCAGTTATTTGGCTACACCTTC.

This clone appeared a few times. J is TRBJ1-5 and V is TRBV27; weak D call: TRBD1 (5 bases). Per germline, CDR1 MNHEY and CDR2 SMNVEV (reference sequence). The CDR3 runs 13 residues. V lost 3 bases to trimming and J lost 6 bases, with 9 bases between them. In nucleotides, the CDR3 is TGTGCCAGCAGTTTTGGGGGGAGTCAGCCCCAGCATTTT. It specifies CASSFGGSQPQHF.

The J gene is TRBJ2-2, the V gene TRBV19; TRBD2 might be the D (5 bases). CDR1 is LNHDA, CDR2 SQIVND, per germline (reference sequence). Trimming took off 6 bases at V and 4 bases at J, with 18 bases between the two ends. The CDR3 runs 16 residues. The CDR3 region is CASSDLWRAGTGELFF. The CDR3 bases are TGTGCCAGTAGCGATCTCTGGCGGGCGGGCACCGGGGAGCTGTTTTTT.

This clone was recorded a few times. As DNA, the CDR3 is TGCGCCAGCAGAGGGGACACCACTGGAAAACTGTTTTTT. Its protein is CASRGDTTGKLFF. The genes are TRBV5-1 and TRBJ1-4; D possibly corresponds to TRBD1 (6 bases). This CDR3 is 13 amino acids long. V shed 5 bases and J shed 10 bases, with 15 bases lying between them. CDR1 SGHRS and CDR2 YFSETQ come from the germline V gene.

This clone was seen a single time. This sequence joins TRBV11-2 and TRBJ1-1, with 7 nucleotides matching TRBD1. V lost 5 bases and J lost 6; bases outside the gene matches: 3. CDR1 is SGHAT and CDR2 is FQNNGV in the germline V gene. This CDR3 is 12 amino acids long. CDR3: CASSLQGSEAFF. CDR3 in DNA: TGTGCCAGCAGCCTACAGGGGTCTGAAGCTTTCTTT. Using reference TRBV11-2 and TRBJ1-1 for the parts outside the CDR3, the full variable domain is EAGVAQSPRYKIIEKRQSVAFWCNPISGHATLYWYQQILGQGPKLLIQFQNNGVVDDSQLPKDRFSAERLKGVDSTLKIQPAKLEDSAVYLCASSLQGSEAFFGQGTRLTVV.

This clone has only a few counts. The chain joins TRBV10-3 to TRBJ1-1; 10 nucleotides align to TRBD1. CDR3 length equals 13 residues. Germline V gene sequence: CDR1 ENHRY, CDR2 SYGVKD. J gave up 8 bases and V 6 bases, and 6 bases lay outside the gene matches. The DNA of the CDR3 is TGTGCCATCAGCGGACAGGGGGGCATGGAAGCTTTCTTT. Translating it yields CAISGQGGMEAFF.

A single count supports this clone. The chain carries TRBV5-1 and TRBJ2-7, with TRBD1 matching 11 bases. V lost 4 bases and J lost 7; bases outside the gene matches: 7. The germline V gene encodes CDR1 SGHRS and CDR2 YFSETQ. The CDR3 is 14 amino acids. The CDR3 sequence is CASSLGQGAEEQYF. The DNA of the CDR3 is TGCGCCAGCAGCCTAGGACAGGGGGCGGAAGAGCAGTACTTC. The full variable domain, its missing parts supplied by reference TRBV5-1 and TRBJ2-7, is KAGVTQTPRYLIKTRGQQVTLSCSPISGHRSVSWYQQTPGQGLQFLFEYFSETQRNKGNFPGRFSGRQFSNSRSEMNVSTLELGDSALYLCASSLGQGAEEQYFGPGTRLTVT.

The CDR3 DNA reads TGTGCCAGCAGTGAACCCCGACAGGGTTTACATCAGCCCCAGCATTTT. This gives the protein CASSEPRQGLHQPQHF. V is TRBV2 and J is TRBJ1-5, with 7 bases that match TRBD1. J lost 5 bases, V lost 2 bases, and 9 bases had no gene match. Germline-derived CDR1 and CDR2 are SNHLY and FYNNEI. There are 16 residues in the CDR3. The full variable domain, rest sourced from reference TRBV2 and TRBJ1-5, is EPEVTQTPSHQVTQMGQEVILRCVPISNHLYFYWYRQILGQKVEFLVSFYNNEISEKSEIFDDQFSVERPDGSNFTLKIRSTKLEDSAMYFCASSEPRQGLHQPQHFGDGTRLSIL.

CDR3 residues: CASSLDSYNEQFF. In DNA form, the CDR3 reads TGTGCCAGCAGTCTGGACAGCTACAATGAGCAGTTCTTC. The gene calls are TRBV5-4 and TRBJ2-1, with a tentative D call TRBD1 (6 bases). Trimming shortened V by 5 bases and J by 3 bases, and 9 bases separated the two germline ends. Germline V gene data show CDR1 as SGHNT and CDR2 as YYREEE (reference sequence). There are 13 residues in the CDR3.

This sequence joins TRBV6-1 and TRBJ2-7; 9 bases fit TRBD2. CDR3 length: 15 amino acids. J gave up 2 bases and V 4 bases, and 6 bases lay outside the gene matches. Looked up from germline, CDR1 is MNHNS and CDR2 is SASEGT. Here the CDR3 DNA reads TGTGCCAGCAGTGTAGGACTAGCGAAGACCTACGAGCAGTACTTC. Its protein product is CASSVGLAKTYEQYF.

V is TRBV11-2 and J is TRBJ1-5; no reliable D call. Germline values: CDR1 SGHAT, CDR2 FQNNGV. Trimming left V 5 bases short and J 7 bases short, with 12 bases between. This CDR3 spans 13 amino acids. Here the CDR3 reads CASSPEVGQPQHF. The CDR3 DNA reads TGTGCCAGCAGCCCGGAGGTGGGCCAGCCCCAGCATTTT.

The rearrangement uses TRBV19 and TRBJ1-2, with TRBD1 matching over 8 bases. Trimming took 6 bases from V and 2 from J; bases not matched to a gene: 11. The CDR3 covers 16 residues. CDR1 LNHDA and CDR2 SQIVND come from the germline V gene (reference sequence). Here the CDR3 reads CASSPDRGRGNYGYTF. The CDR3 DNA reads as TGTGCCAGTAGCCCTGACAGGGGCCGGGGGAACTATGGCTACACCTTC. The full variable domain, with the rest looked up from reference TRBV19 and TRBJ1-2, is DGGITQSPKYLFRKEGQNVTLSCEQNLNHDAMYWYRQDPGQGLRLIYYSQIVNDFQKGDIAEGYSVSREKKESFPLTVTSAQKNPTAFYLCASSPDRGRGNYGYTFGSGTRLTVV.

The gene calls are TRBV2 and TRBJ1-5; TRBD1 matches at 9 bases. In germline, CDR1 is SNHLY, CDR2 FYNNEI. The V segment lost 7 bases and the J segment 7 bases; nucleotides outside the gene matches: 8. This CDR3 comprises 14 residues. The CDR3 loop reads CASTEGTGFQPQHF. CDR3 coding DNA: TGTGCCAGCACCGAAGGGACAGGGTTCCAGCCCCAGCATTTT.

The V and J genes are TRBV29-1 and TRBJ2-2; 8 positions match TRBD2. The CDR3 is 15 residues long. Germline CDR1 and CDR2: SQVTM and ANQGSEA. Unmatched junction bases numbered 11, after V lost 7 bases and J lost 4 bases. The CDR3 region has the DNA TGCAGCGCCCTTTCGGGGGGGCTTGGCACCGGGGAGCTGTTTTTT. Translation: CSALSGGLGTGELFF.